This T cell receptor beta chain was captured in a study of T-cell reconstitution after alpha-beta-depleted transplantation in children. This clonotype was found many times. The CDR3 length is 15 residues. Germline assignment: CDR1 SGDLS and CDR2 YYNGEE. Trimming cost V 0 bases and J 2 bases; bases outside gene matches: 4. Preparation of the TCRbeta library involved a method that used unique molecular identifiers. In TCRdb, the PCR reads were re-called with MiXCR into one record per CDR3 protein. This table holds fewer than 25,000 distinct CDR3 sequences, 11% found once. This TCR derives from a human donor who donated a stem cell graft to a child with chronic granulomatous disease. The gene calls are TRBV9 and TRBJ2-5, with 7 nucleotides matching TRBD2. This sample comprised PBMCs from the stem cell graft donor, obtained from the stem cell graft. The CDR3 coding sequence is TGTGCCAGCAGCGTAGGAACTAGCGAGCAAGAGACCCAGTACTTC. Protein: CASSVGTSEQETQYF.